The 27 T cell receptor beta chains presented below share a single source sample, sequenced in a study of blood T cell repertoires in COVID-19 (dated by TCRdb to about 2020). The receptor library was made with the immunoSEQ multiplex PCR assay. Held by TCRdb, this immuneACCESS table contains in-frame sequences only and omits some clones. Under half of the omission traces to an unresolved V gene where checked; the cause of the rest is unknown. This sample comprises about 73,000 clones, about 91% of them detected only once. The biggest ten clones account for roughly 9.6% of the sample. Specimen: peripheral blood. The receptors shown here come from an older man with acute or convalescent COVID-19.

The V gene is TRBV6-5, the J gene TRBJ2-7, with TRBD1 matching 10 bases. With V trimmed by 6 bases and J by 2 bases, 7 bases remained unmatched. Germline values: CDR1 MNHEY, CDR2 SVGAGI. The CDR3 is made up of 15 amino acids. This CDR3 is CASSGGGQGTYEQYF. CDR3 sequence (DNA): TGTGCCAGCAGCGGGGGGGGACAGGGGACCTACGAGCAGTACTTC.

CDR3 coding DNA: TGTGCCAGCAGCCCGGGGACAGGTATGAACACTGAAGCTTTCTTT. This gives the protein CASSPGTGMNTEAFF. The chain uses TRBV7-2 and TRBJ1-1; the match to TRBD1 covers 8 bases. Germline trimming cut 5 bases from V and 0 bases from J; bases unmatched to any gene: 5. Germline V CDR1 and CDR2: SGHTA, FQGNSA. The CDR3 extends over 15 amino acids.

V gene TRBV5-1 combines with J gene TRBJ2-5; 10 bases agree with TRBD1. The V segment lost 4 bases and the J segment 1 base; nucleotides outside the gene matches: 7. Germline lookup yields CDR1 SGHRS and CDR2 YFSETQ. The CDR3 consists of 16 residues. The DNA of the CDR3 is TGCGCCAGCAGCGCAGCCGGGACAGGGGTCCAAGAGACCCAGTACTTC. This codes for CASSAAGTGVQETQYF. The full variable domain, completed using reference TRBV5-1 and TRBJ2-5, is KAGVTQTPRYLIKTRGQQVTLSCSPISGHRSVSWYQQTPGQGLQFLFEYFSETQRNKGNFPGRFSGRQFSNSRSEMNVSTLELGDSALYLCASSAAGTGVQETQYFGPGTRLLVL.

This chain joins TRBV5-5 and TRBJ2-2; D gene unclear. V lost 1 base to trimming and J lost 5 bases, with 6 bases between them. Germline V gives CDR1 SGHKS, CDR2 YYEKEE (reference sequence). This CDR3 is 13 amino acids long. The CDR3 reads CASSLYETGELFF. The CDR3 nucleotides read TGTGCCAGCAGCTTGTACGAGACCGGGGAGCTGTTTTTT.

Of note for this clone: Within the sample, other DNA sequences also encode this same CDR3. The chain combines TRBV5-1 with TRBJ1-4, with D unresolved. The CDR3 sequence is 14 residues long. CDR1 is SGHRS, CDR2 YFSETQ, per germline. V lost 2 bases and J 0 bases, leaving 5 bases between the germline ends. For the CDR3, the DNA is TGCGCCAGCAGCTTATCGGCAACTAATGAAAAACTGTTTTTT. Encoded protein: CASSLSATNEKLFF.

The chain recombines TRBV20-1 with TRBJ1-1; 10 bases map to TRBD1. Trimming took 7 bases from V and 8 from J; bases not matched to a gene: 4. Per the germline V gene, CDR1 is DFQATT and CDR2 is SNEGSKA (reference sequence). This CDR3 comprises 11 residues. In nucleotides, the CDR3 is TGCAGTGGGACAGGGGGTATAGAAGCTTTCTTT. Amino acids: CSGTGGIEAFF.

In regard to this clone: The sample holds other DNA sequences that translate to the same CDR3. The J gene is TRBJ1-6, the V gene TRBV2; D might be TRBD1 (5 bases). Germline values: CDR1 SNHLY, CDR2 FYNNEI. V was cut by 1 base and J by 7 bases, with 8 bases left in between. The CDR3 runs 14 residues. Written as DNA, the CDR3 is TGTGCCAGCAGTGAAGGCAGGGTCAATTCACCCCTCCACTTT. Amino acid sequence: CASSEGRVNSPLHF.

This rearrangement joins TRBV18 to TRBJ2-2, with 7 bases lining up with TRBD1. This CDR3 has 15 residues. Germline CDR1 and CDR2: KGHSH and LQKENI. After removal of 4 bases from V and 6 bases from J, the junction contained 8 bases not matched to a gene. The CDR3, as DNA: TGTGCCAGCTCACTCCTGGGGACAGCGTCCGGGGAGCTGTTTTTT. Residues: CASSLLGTASGELFF. The complete variable domain, with remaining parts taken from reference TRBV18 and TRBJ2-2, reads NAGVMQNPRHLVRRRGQEARLRCSPMKGHSHVYWYRQLPEEGLKFMVYLQKENIIDESGMPKERFSAEFPKEGPSILRIQQVVRGDSAAYFCASSLLGTASGELFFGEGSRLTVL.

Notes on this clone: At one of its ends the junction is not consistent with the germline gene, which may arise from a read error. The V and J genes are TRBV7-7 and TRBJ2-5; 8 nucleotides agree with TRBD2. The V gene's germline CDR1 is SSHAT and CDR2 FNYEAQ (reference sequence). There are 16 residues in the CDR3. CDR3 nucleotides: TGTGCTAGCAGCCCCGGTGCGGGGGGCGCAAGGGAGACCCAGTACTTC. Translation gives CASSPGAGGARETQYF.

This clone was found once. J is TRBJ2-1 and V is TRBV6-5; 10 nucleotides agree with TRBD2. This CDR3 comprises 15 residues. V shed 2 bases and J 9 bases; nucleotides not matched to a gene: 7. Looked up from germline, CDR1 is MNHEY and CDR2 is SVGAGI. The CDR3 nucleotides are TGTGCCAGCAGTTACCAAGGGACTAGCGTCCCTGAGCAGTTCTTC. Residues: CASSYQGTSVPEQFF.

V usage is TRBV5-1 and J usage is TRBJ2-7; TRBD1 might be the D (6 bases). Germline V gene sequence: CDR1 SGHRS, CDR2 YFSETQ. CDR3 length: 14 residues. V was shortened by 5 bases and J by 2 bases, with 14 bases between the two germline ends. In DNA form, the CDR3 reads TGCGCCAGCAGTCAAGGGGCAGGGGCCTACGAGCAGTACTTC. Protein product: CASSQGAGAYEQYF.

The CDR3 reads CASSLTGGSTDTQYF. CDR3 DNA sequence: TGCGCCAGCAGCCTGACCGGGGGTAGCACAGATACGCAGTATTTT. V usage is TRBV5-1 and J usage is TRBJ2-3, with D perhaps TRBD2 (6 bases). The CDR3 is 15 amino acids. Germline values: CDR1 SGHRS, CDR2 YFSETQ. V dropped 4 bases and J dropped 0 bases, with 12 bases sitting between them. Drawing the rest from reference TRBV5-1 and TRBJ2-3, the complete variable domain is KAGVTQTPRYLIKTRGQQVTLSCSPISGHRSVSWYQQTPGQGLQFLFEYFSETQRNKGNFPGRFSGRQFSNSRSEMNVSTLELGDSALYLCASSLTGGSTDTQYFGPGTRLTVL.

The chain uses TRBV4-1 and TRBJ2-3, with 8 bases that match TRBD2. V was clipped by 0 bases and J by 2 bases; unmatched bases: 4. Germline assignment: CDR1 MGHRA and CDR2 YSYEKL. The CDR3 spans 16 residues. CDR3 region: CASSQEQRGTTDTQYF. CDR3 nucleotide sequence: TGCGCCAGCAGCCAAGAACAGCGGGGGACCACAGATACGCAGTATTTT.

This chain joins TRBV30 and TRBJ1-6; 9 nucleotides line up with TRBD1. Trimming took 1 base from V and 5 from J; bases not matched to a gene: 3. The CDR3 length is 15 residues. The V gene's germline CDR1 is GTSNPN and CDR2 SVGIG (reference sequence). The CDR3 DNA reads as TGTGCCTGGAGTGCCCGGGACAGGGATAATTCACCCCTCCACTTT. Translation gives CAWSARDRDNSPLHF.

In this sample, this clone turned up once. V and J are TRBV11-2 and TRBJ1-1, with D tentatively TRBD1 (5 bases). Trimming took 0 bases from V and 10 from J, leaving 15 bases between them. The CDR3 is made up of 14 amino acids. CDR1 SGHAT and CDR2 FQNNGV come from the germline V gene. DNA for the CDR3: TGTGCCAGCAGCTTAGATTGGGCCCCGGGGGGAGCTTTCTTT. Translation gives CASSLDWAPGGAFF.

The V call is TRBV5-8, the J call TRBJ1-4, with TRBD1 matching 9 bases. Germline CDR1 and CDR2: SGHTS and YDEGEE. The CDR3 spans 15 residues. The V segment lost 5 bases and the J segment 7 bases; nucleotides outside the gene matches: 9. The CDR3: CASRRRTGVSEKLFF. CDR3 bases: TGTGCCAGCAGGCGGAGGACAGGGGTGAGTGAAAAACTGTTTTTT.

The chain combines TRBV5-4 with TRBJ1-1; D gene ambiguous. Germline CDR1 reads SGHNT; CDR2 reads YYREEE (reference sequence). The CDR3 runs 15 residues. V lost 1 base, J lost 4 bases, and 14 bases lay in between. The CDR3 region has the DNA TGTGCCAGCAGCTTGTCAGATTCTCGAACCACTGAAGCTTTCTTT. It yields the protein CASSLSDSRTTEAFF. The full variable domain, in which reference TRBV5-4 and TRBJ1-1 provide the parts outside the CDR3, is ETGVTQSPTHLIKTRGQQVTLRCSSQSGHNTVSWYQQALGQGPQFIFQYYREEENGRGNFPPRFSGLQFPNYSSELNVNALELDDSALYLCASSLSDSRTTEAFFGQGTRLTVV.

The chain is built from TRBV6-5 and TRBJ1-2; TRBD1 agrees at 7 bases. After removal of 6 bases from V and 7 bases from J, the junction contained 11 bases not matched to a gene. This CDR3 contains 14 residues. Germline CDR1 is MNHEY and CDR2 is SVGAGI. This chain's CDR3 is CASSRGGQGGGYTF. CDR3 nucleotides: TGTGCCAGCAGCCGCGGAGGGCAGGGGGGTGGCTACACCTTC.

The rearrangement uses TRBV6-5 and TRBJ2-5; 9 nucleotides agree with TRBD1. The CDR3 is made up of 15 amino acids. The trim removed 5 bases at V and 1 base at J, leaving 5 bases unmatched. Germline V gives CDR1 MNHEY, CDR2 SVGAGI. This chain's CDR3 is CASSRGTGSQETQYF. The CDR3 bases are TGTGCCAGCAGTCGCGGGACAGGGTCCCAAGAGACCCAGTACTTC.

V gene TRBV30 combines with J gene TRBJ1-2; D is unresolved. There are 12 residues in the CDR3. The germline V gene has CDR1 GTSNPN and CDR2 SVGIG (reference sequence). V was cut by 1 base and J by 2 bases, with 5 bases left in between. CDR3 DNA sequence: TGTGCCTGGAGTGAACAGAACTATGGCTACACCTTC. Protein product: CAWSEQNYGYTF.

The chain has TRBV7-2 and TRBJ2-1; TRBD2 matches 9 bases. The germline V gene encodes CDR1 SGHTA and CDR2 FQGNSA. CDR3 length: 16 amino acids. The trim removed 5 bases at V and 8 bases at J, leaving 13 bases unmatched. The CDR3 sequence is CASSPSGWREGYEQFF. CDR3 DNA sequence: TGTGCCAGCAGCCCCAGCGGGTGGCGGGAGGGGTATGAGCAGTTCTTC.

V is TRBV20-1 and J is TRBJ1-1; D is undetermined. Trimming removed 4 bases from V and 8 bases from J, with 11 bases in between. Germline V gene lookup returns CDR1 DFQATT and CDR2 SNEGSKA (reference sequence). The CDR3 is 11 amino acids. The CDR3 DNA is TGCAGTGCTAATGTTTTCGGGGAAGCTTTCTTT. Translated: CSANVFGEAFF.

This chain joins TRBV10-2 and TRBJ1-2, with 7 bases identical to TRBD1. The CDR3 covers 13 residues. Germline CDR1 is WSHSY and CDR2 is SAAADI. V gave up 6 bases and J gave up 7 bases; unmatched junction bases: 8. The CDR3 sequence: CASRPTGAGGYTF. DNA for the CDR3: TGCGCCAGCAGACCAACAGGGGCAGGTGGCTACACCTTC.

V is TRBV2 and J is TRBJ2-2; D perhaps matches TRBD2 (6 bases). Per the germline V gene, CDR1 is SNHLY and CDR2 is FYNNEI. The CDR3 runs 13 residues. The ends were cut back, 6 bases at V and 5 bases at J, with 10 bases in the middle. The CDR3 region has the DNA TGTGCCAGCAGAGGAGGGGAGACCGGGGAGCTGTTTTTT. Amino acids: CASRGGETGELFF.

This clone was detected once. The V and J genes are TRBV6-5 and TRBJ2-2; TRBD1 matches at 9 bases. Germline trimming cut 9 bases from V and 6 bases from J; bases unmatched to any gene: 8. CDR1 and CDR2 (germline): MNHEY, SVGAGI. The CDR3 spans 14 residues. The CDR3 DNA follows: TGTGCCAGTACAGGGGGCGAGACTCCCGGGGAGCTGTTTTTT. Its translation: CASTGGETPGELFF.

This chain joins TRBV5-1 and TRBJ2-3; a weak D match, TRBD2 (5 bases). The V and J ends lost 4 bases and 5 bases respectively, with 14 bases between them. CDR3 size: 14 residues. Germline values: CDR1 SGHRS, CDR2 YFSETQ. The CDR3 DNA reads TGCGCCAGCAGCCTAAGCCTAGCCCAAGATACGCAGTATTTT. This sequence encodes CASSLSLAQDTQYF.

In DNA form, the CDR3 reads TGCGCCAGCGTGGGACAACAGAACACCGGGGAGCTGTTTTTT. The encoded protein is CASVGQQNTGELFF. The chain carries TRBV5-1 and TRBJ2-2; perhaps TRBD1 as D (6 bases). This CDR3 comprises 14 residues. CDR1 and CDR2 (germline): SGHRS, YFSETQ. Deletions cut 7 bases from V and 1 base from J, with 11 bases between.